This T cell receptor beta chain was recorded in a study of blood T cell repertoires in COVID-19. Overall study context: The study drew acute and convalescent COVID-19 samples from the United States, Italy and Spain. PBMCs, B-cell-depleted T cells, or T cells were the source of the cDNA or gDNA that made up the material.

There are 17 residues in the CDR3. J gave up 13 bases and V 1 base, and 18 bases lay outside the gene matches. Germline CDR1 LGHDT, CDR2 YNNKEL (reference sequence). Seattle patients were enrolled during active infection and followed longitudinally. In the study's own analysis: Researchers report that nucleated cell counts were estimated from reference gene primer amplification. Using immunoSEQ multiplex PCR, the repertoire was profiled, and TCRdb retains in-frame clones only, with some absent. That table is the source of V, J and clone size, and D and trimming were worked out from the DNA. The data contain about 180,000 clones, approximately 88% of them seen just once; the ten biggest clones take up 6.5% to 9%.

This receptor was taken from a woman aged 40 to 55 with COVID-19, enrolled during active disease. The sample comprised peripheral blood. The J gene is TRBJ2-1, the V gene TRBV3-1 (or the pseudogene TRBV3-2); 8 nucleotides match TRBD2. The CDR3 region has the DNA TGTGCCAGCAGCCAAGTTGTTTCTTCGCGGGGGGTTTTTGGACAGTTCTTC. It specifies CASSQVVSSRGVFGQFF.